This T cell receptor beta chain stems from a study of blood T cell repertoires in COVID-19. Seattle researchers signed up patients amid active infection and tracked them longitudinally. V was clipped by 3 bases and J by 7 bases, with 9 bases between them. Per germline, CDR1 KGHSH and CDR2 LQKENI. CDR3 length: 12 amino acids. Here immunoSEQ multiplex PCR was the method, and the copy in TCRdb shows in-frame clones only, minus some. The data contain about 160,000 clones, around 83% of them singletons. Sequenced input: peripheral blood. The TCR comes from a woman between 45 and 60 years old with COVID-19, enrolled during active disease. This chain connects TRBV18 to TRBJ1-1; tentatively, D is TRBD1 (5 bases). The CDR3 coding sequence is TGTGCCAGCTCACCTACGGGGGATGAAGCTTTCTTT. Encoded protein: CASSPTGDEAFF.